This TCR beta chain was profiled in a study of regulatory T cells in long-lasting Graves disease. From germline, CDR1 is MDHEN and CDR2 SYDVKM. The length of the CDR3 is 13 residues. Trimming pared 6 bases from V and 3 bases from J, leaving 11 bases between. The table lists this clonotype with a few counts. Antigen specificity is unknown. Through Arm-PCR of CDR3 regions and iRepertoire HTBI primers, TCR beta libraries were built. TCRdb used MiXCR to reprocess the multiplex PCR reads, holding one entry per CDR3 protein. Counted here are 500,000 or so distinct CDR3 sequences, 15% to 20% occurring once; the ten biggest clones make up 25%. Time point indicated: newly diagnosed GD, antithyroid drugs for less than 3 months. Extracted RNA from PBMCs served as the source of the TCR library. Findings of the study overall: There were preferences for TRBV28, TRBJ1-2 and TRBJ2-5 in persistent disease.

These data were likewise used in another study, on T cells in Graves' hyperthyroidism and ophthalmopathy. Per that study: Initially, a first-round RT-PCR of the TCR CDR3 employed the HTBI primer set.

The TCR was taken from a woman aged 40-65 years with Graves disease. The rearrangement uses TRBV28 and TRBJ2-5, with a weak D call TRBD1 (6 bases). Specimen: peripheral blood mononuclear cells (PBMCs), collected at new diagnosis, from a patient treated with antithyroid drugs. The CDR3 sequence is CASRPAGEETQYF. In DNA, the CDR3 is TGTGCCAGCAGGCCCGCAGGGGAAGAGACCCAGTACTTC.